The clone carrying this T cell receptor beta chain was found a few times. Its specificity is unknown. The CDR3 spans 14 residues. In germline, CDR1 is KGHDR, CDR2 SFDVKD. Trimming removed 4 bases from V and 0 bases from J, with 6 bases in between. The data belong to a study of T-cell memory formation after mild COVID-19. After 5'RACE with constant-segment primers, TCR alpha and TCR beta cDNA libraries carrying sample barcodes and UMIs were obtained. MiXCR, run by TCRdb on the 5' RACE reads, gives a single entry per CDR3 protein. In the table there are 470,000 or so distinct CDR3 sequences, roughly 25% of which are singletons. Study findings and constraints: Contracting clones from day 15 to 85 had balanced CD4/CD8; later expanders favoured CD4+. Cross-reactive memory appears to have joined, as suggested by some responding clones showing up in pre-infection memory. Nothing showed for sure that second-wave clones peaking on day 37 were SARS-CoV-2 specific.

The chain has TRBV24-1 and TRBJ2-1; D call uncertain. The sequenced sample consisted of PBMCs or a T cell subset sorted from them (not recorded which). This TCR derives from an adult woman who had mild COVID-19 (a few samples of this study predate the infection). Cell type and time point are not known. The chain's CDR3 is CATSDLSSYNEQFF. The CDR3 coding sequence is TGTGCCACCAGTGACCTAAGCTCCTACAATGAGCAGTTCTTC.